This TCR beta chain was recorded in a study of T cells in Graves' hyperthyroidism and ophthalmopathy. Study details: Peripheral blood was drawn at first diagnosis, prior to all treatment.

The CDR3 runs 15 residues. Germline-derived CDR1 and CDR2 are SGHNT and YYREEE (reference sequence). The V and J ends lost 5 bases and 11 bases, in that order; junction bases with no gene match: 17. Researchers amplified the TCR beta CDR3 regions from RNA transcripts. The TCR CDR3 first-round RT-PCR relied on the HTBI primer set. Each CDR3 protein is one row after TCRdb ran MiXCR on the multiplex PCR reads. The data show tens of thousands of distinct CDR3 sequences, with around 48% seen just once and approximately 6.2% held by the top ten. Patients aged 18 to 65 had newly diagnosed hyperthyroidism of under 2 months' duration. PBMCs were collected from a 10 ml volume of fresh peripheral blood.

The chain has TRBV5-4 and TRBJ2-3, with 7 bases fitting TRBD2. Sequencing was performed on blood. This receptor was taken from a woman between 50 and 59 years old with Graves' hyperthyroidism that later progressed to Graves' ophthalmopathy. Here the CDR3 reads CASRLGLTGFNEQYF. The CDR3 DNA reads TGTGCCAGCAGGCTGGGACTAACGGGCTTCAATGAGCAGTATTTT. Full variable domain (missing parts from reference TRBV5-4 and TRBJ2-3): ETGVTQSPTHLIKTRGQQVTLRCSSQSGHNTVSWYQQALGQGPQFIFQYYREEENGRGNFPPRFSGLQFPNYSSELNVNALELDDSALYLCASRLGLTGFNEQYFGPGTRLTVL.